This T cell receptor beta chain is from a study of cytomegalovirus exposure and HLA in healthy donors (dated by TCRdb to 2017 to 2019). Study-wide context: According to an earlier analysis of several hundred of the donors, about 179 million T cells yielded 117 million unique TCR beta sequences and 276 Gb of sequence data. An early release that covered about 600 HLA-typed donors contained 300 to 350 gigabases of sequencing data and tens of millions of unique TCR sequences. The genetic ancestry cluster associated with self-reported Caucasian donors included around 76% of the 398 genotyped donors. The aim of the study was to test whether cataloging public T cell receptors could identify signatures of past pathogen exposure. The study used immunosequencing to profile the T cell repertoires of under 700 subjects and linked those repertoires to cytomegalovirus serostatus. In addition to the first cohort of 666 subjects, a separate validation cohort of over 90 different subjects was used. High-throughput TCR immunosequencing, statistical association of individual TCRs with disease status, and machine learning were combined to predict cytomegalovirus infection status. To study patterns of TCR occurrence, a later analysis re-analyzed previously published TCR beta repertoires from under 750 donors and added high-resolution HLA genotyping. The later analysis used no new phenotypic data to find candidate immune exposures, relying instead on TCR beta sequences and their occurrence across donors. To decide whether each TCR beta V gene segment behaved as functional or pseudogenic, an earlier analysis of nearly 600 of the donors relied on high-throughput TCR beta sequencing. Donor age, sex, ethnicity and CMV serostatus were collected together with the repertoire data. Genome-wide SNP genotypes for about 55% of the roughly 670 donors were used in a later genetic analysis, which treated that subset as a discovery cohort. All discovery cohort repertoires had been generated on a single sequencing platform. HLA typing included class I and class II loci at four-digit resolution. The number of typed donors differed by locus: about 620-640 for A, B, C, DRB1 and DQB1; 522 for DQA1; some 610 for DPA1; and about 470 for DPB1. About five DR-DQ haplotypes were treated as single units for association and clustering because of strong linkage in the cohort. Among some 410 genotyped donors of the cohort, an average of approximately 200,000 unique TCR beta nucleotide sequences was sequenced per donor, of which roughly 17% were non-productive.

The library came from the immunoSEQ multiplex PCR assay. For the multiplex PCR, a mixture combining 60 forward primers for TCR Vbeta segments and 13 reverse primers for TCR Jbeta segments was used. The CDR3 region of rearranged TCR beta genes was amplified from genomic DNA with a multiplex PCR assay. Amplified TCR beta libraries were sequenced as 87-base-pair reads on the Illumina HiSeq System. Per the authors' processing: A later analysis counted approximately 76 million unique TCR beta chains across the 550 to 800 repertoires, and some 12 million of these chains were shared by at least two donors. Raw reads were error-corrected and collapsed into unique sequences with a nearest-neighbor algorithm that merged closely related sequences to remove PCR and sequencing errors. To assign V, D and J gene segments, CDR3 sequences were aligned to IMGT reference sequences. For a sequence to be retained, a match of at least six nucleotides to both a V gene segment and a J gene segment was required. Rearrangements were called productive when the CDR3 lacked stop codons and stayed in frame with V and J; all others were non-productive. CDR3 was defined by IMGT convention, running from the second conserved V-encoded cysteine to the conserved J-encoded phenylalanine. Sequences without an unambiguous match to a single V gene segment were excluded from the earlier analysis of approximately 560 of the donors. In an earlier analysis of roughly 500 of the donors, V segments were called functional above 56.7% productive rearrangements and were called segregating when the between-donor standard deviation exceeded 5%. To diagnose cytomegalovirus status from the catalog of TCR beta chain sequences, a statistical classification framework was built. V and J gene assignment, in a later analysis, came from comparing TCR nucleotide sequences with IMGT/GENE-DB human TR gene sequences. In a later analysis, CDR3 sequences and most-parsimonious VDJ recombination scenarios were assigned using the TCRdist pipeline. A later analysis defined each TCR beta chain by its CDR3 amino acid sequence plus V-gene family, and excluded reads lacking a unique V-gene family. In a later analysis, approximately 590 highly shared, low-generation-probability nucleotide sequences were removed to address suspected cross-contamination and a sequencing artifact. In a later analysis, a clonal expansion index for each public chain was calculated from normalized within-repertoire ranks of inferred template counts. In a later analysis, generation probabilities were computed with a VDJ recombination model fitted to out-of-frame rearrangements, and the resulting probabilities were checked against IGoR. In a later analysis, hypergeometric tests were used to score TCR-TCR, TCR-HLA and TCR-CMV co-occurrence, with a repertoire-size bias correction applied to TCR pairs. To estimate false discovery rates, a later analysis permuted the HLA or CMV assignments 20 times. In a later analysis, co-occurring TCRs were grouped using DBSCAN, and TCRdist sequence similarity was added for clustering within HLA-allele-positive subsets. For co-occurrence clustering, repertoires with fewer than 30,000 or more than 120,000 public chains were excluded, along with several repertoires with anomalous nucleotide sharing. TCRdb mirrors the immuneACCESS table, restricted to in-frame sequences. Some clones are absent from its copies; in checked studies, under half trace to an unresolved V gene, and the reason for the others is unknown. D and trimming were read from the DNA, whereas the V and J calls and clone size are those reported in that table. For this sample the table gives under 150,000 clones, of which around 83% were detected only once. The biggest ten clones account for less than 10% of the sample.

In total, 600 or so healthy bone marrow donors made up the cohort. At the time of sampling, all cohort members were nominally healthy, though unrecorded immune exposures were likely present. The donor tested CMV seropositive, placing the donor among the 289 seropositive members of the cohort. A peripheral blood sample was provided by each donor, and peripheral blood mononuclear cells were used for TCR beta sequencing. The Qiagen DNeasy Blood Extraction Kit was used to extract genomic DNA from the blood cell samples. The junction shows trimming of 0 bases on V and 4 bases on J, plus 10 bases between the germline ends. Taken from cysteine to phenylalanine, the CDR3 has 14 residues. Only the CDR3 DNA stays, 42 bases, in frame from base 1. CDR1 and CDR2 are drawn from the germline V gene: MNHNS, SASEGT. With regard to this clone: Its antigen has not been determined. Base qualities are missing; no much larger clone stands one base away.

Overall study results and their limits: A cluster of highly shared sequence variants was judged likely to be a technical artifact of the sequencing pipeline. A later genetic analysis reported fewer N-insertions in productive TCRs among donors in an Asian-associated ancestry cluster than the roughly 640-donor mean. V-gene and J-gene trimming of TCR beta chains was associated with a missense DCLRE1C variant in a later genetic analysis, and the association was replicated in an independent cohort. HLA typing was unavailable for some donors at each locus, so association tests used only the typed subset. According to a later analysis, TCR association rates differed among HLA loci, with DRB1 alleles showing the most associated TCRs and HLA-C alleles showing the fewest. According to the authors, the approach could potentially be generalized to other disease states and immunological phenotypes. The earlier analysis of approximately 540 of the donors excluded roughly 17 rarely observed V segments, including chromosome 9 orphons, because counts were too low. Some IMGT-functional V segments, including TRBV6-2 and TRBV6-3, could not be told apart with the 87-base-pair reads, so those segments were excluded. Roughly uniform sequencing depth across donors was assumed in presence/absence analyses, although this assumption may not hold. A total of about 180 TCR beta chains were listed by the study as associated with cytomegalovirus. Compared with equally common non-associated chains, HLA-associated TCR beta chains in a later analysis were more clonally expanded and had lower generation probabilities. Most TCR sequences were observed very rarely across donors, whereas some public TCRs were present in many individuals. Correlated functional status among segregating V segments might reflect linkage disequilibrium, but an unknown experimental factor could not be ruled out. A later analysis associated 16,951 TCR beta sequences with specific HLA alleles at a false discovery rate of 0.05. A further reported finding was that TCR beta sequences accurately predicted the HLA-A and HLA-B alleles for most subjects in the first cohort. In both the original and validation cohorts, the classifier was reported to diagnose cytomegalovirus status with high specificity and sensitivity. When HLA alleles, especially DR and DQ, strongly co-occurred, TCR associations were difficult to assign to individual alleles. In vitro tests confirmed that a few of the cytomegalovirus-associated TCR beta chains recognize cytomegalovirus antigens. An earlier analysis of some 560 of the donors showed that most TCR beta V segments appeared in productive rearrangements either about 87% or about 30% of the time, which broadly matched IMGT annotations. This cohort had only TCR beta chains sequenced, and the lack of alpha or paired-chain data limited which features could be detected. For the cohort, immune exposure information was limited to CMV serostatus. According to a later analysis, most CMV-associated TCR beta chains appeared to be HLA-restricted, and the HLA associations seemed to be driven largely by CMV exposure. In a later analysis, several top co-occurrence clusters were reported to appear linked to parvovirus B19, influenza, CMV and Epstein-Barr virus.

The V and J segments used are TRBV6-1 and TRBJ2-7, and TRBD1 may be the D gene, going by 5 matching bases. The sample was PBMCs. The receptor was isolated from a woman aged 45-65 years in good health and CMV-seropositive. This receptor has the CDR3 CASSEATVWYEQYF. DNA sequence: TGTGCCAGCAGTGAAGCGACAGTTTGGTACGAGCAGTACTTC.